The 7 T cell receptor beta chains below all came from one sample that was sequenced in a study of early T cells in non-severe SARS-CoV-2 infection. MiXCR was run by TCRdb on the 5' RACE reads, yielding one entry per CDR3 protein. The sample comprises about 22,000 distinct CDR3 sequences, around 4.6% of which are singletons, and roughly 15% rests with the top ten. The sequenced material came from whole blood. The source is an adult who was a healthcare worker with PCR-confirmed SARS-CoV-2 infection or an uninfected control (not recorded which).

This clonotype was picked up many times. The genes are TRBV20-1 and TRBJ1-6, with 8 nucleotides matching TRBD1. The CDR3 covers 15 residues. The J segment lost 7 bases and the V segment lost 0 bases, leaving 5 bases of the junction unmatched. Per the germline V gene, CDR1 is DFQATT and CDR2 is SNEGSKA (reference sequence). CDR3 nucleotide sequence: TGCAGTGCTAGAGATGGAGGACAGGGAAATTCACCCCTCCACTTT. It encodes CSARDGGQGNSPLHF.

The sample holds a few counts of this clonotype. This chain uses TRBV11-2 with TRBJ1-1; D remains ambiguous. This CDR3 spans 14 amino acids. V lost 0 bases and J lost 1, with 6 bases in between. The germline gives CDR1 SGHAT, CDR2 FQNNGV. The chain's CDR3 is CASSLDAGNTEAFF. In DNA form, the CDR3 reads TGTGCCAGCAGCTTAGATGCGGGGAACACTGAAGCTTTCTTT.

There are many counts of this clonotype. The gene calls are TRBV12-3 or TRBV12-4 and TRBJ2-4; a weak D match, TRBD1 (6 bases). CDR3 size: 15 residues. Trimming removed 3 bases from V and 9 bases from J, with 18 bases in between. The CDR3 is CASSFRAGAQSIQYF. CDR3 DNA: TGTGCCAGCAGTTTTAGGGCAGGGGCACAAAGCATTCAGTACTTC.

The chain joins TRBV7-8 to TRBJ2-2, with 9 bases aligning to TRBD2. The CDR3 consists of 17 residues. Germline V lookup: CDR1 SGHVS, CDR2 FQNEAQ. V shed 1 base, J shed 3 bases, and the junction held 6 bases outside the gene matches. The CDR3, as DNA: TGTGCCAGCAGCTTAGTGGGTAGCGGGGGTGACACCGGGGAGCTGTTTTTT. Translated: CASSLVGSGGDTGELFF.

This clonotype was observed at least ten times. V usage is TRBV7-3 and J usage is TRBJ2-1; no clear D gene. This CDR3 is 13 amino acids long. Per the germline V gene, CDR1 is SGHTA and CDR2 is FQGTGA. The germline V and J ends were trimmed by 4 bases and 9 bases, with 13 bases remaining between them. In nucleotides, the CDR3 is TGTGCCAGCAGCTCGCAAATCGACTCTGAGCAGTTCTTC. Encoded protein: CASSSQIDSEQFF.

The chain links TRBV20-1 to TRBJ2-1; 7 bases align to TRBD1. The V gene's germline CDR1 is DFQATT and CDR2 SNEGSKA (reference sequence). This CDR3 region has 13 residues. V was pared by 8 bases and J by 9 bases, with 13 bases of the junction left unmatched. Here the CDR3 DNA reads TGCAGTTCCACAGGGGCCGCGATCGCTGAGCAGTTCTTC. Translated: CSSTGAAIAEQFF.

This chain links TRBV4-3 with TRBJ1-5; the D is unclear. Germline V lookup: CDR1 LGHNA, CDR2 YSLEER. The V end was cut by 4 bases, the J end by 2 bases, with 12 bases between. This CDR3 is built from 15 residues. The CDR3 sequence is CASSLGFGGNQPQHF. DNA of the CDR3: TGCGCCAGCAGCCTCGGGTTTGGGGGCAATCAGCCCCAGCATTTT.